What follows are 20 T cell receptor beta chains derived from one specimen sequenced in a study of Ad26.COV2.S vaccination and SARS-CoV-2 variants. Documented treatment: 15 to 20 received Ad26.COV2.S at low or high dose, single or two shots; 5 received placebo; per-sample allocation not given. It was on day 63 after the first vaccine or placebo injection that samples were taken. Sequencing used immunoSEQ multiplex PCR; TCRdb keeps in-frame clones, though not all of them. This table holds 400,000 to 500,000 clones, roughly nine tenths found once. The input for sequencing was peripheral blood, taken in a trial of Ad26.COV2.S vaccine versus placebo. These receptors came from a person between 18 and 65 years old who received the Ad26.COV2.S COVID-19 vaccine or a placebo.

This sequence joins TRBV30 and TRBJ1-3; D not resolved. The CDR3 totals 13 residues. The germline CDR1 and CDR2 sequences are GTSNPN and SVGIG (reference sequence). Trimming left V 2 bases short and J 1 base short, with 6 bases between. The CDR3 nucleotides read TGTGCCTGGAGTAGGGCATCTGGAAACACCATATATTTT. Encoded protein: CAWSRASGNTIYF. The full variable domain, its missing parts supplied by reference TRBV30 and TRBJ1-3, is SQTIHQWPATLVQPVGSPLSLECTVEGTSNPNLYWYRQAAGRGLQLLFYSVGIGQISSEVPQNLSASRPQDRQFILSSKKLLLSDSGFYLCAWSRASGNTIYFGEGSWLTVV.

This chain joins TRBV19 and TRBJ2-3, with 9 positions matching TRBD1. The germline gives CDR1 LNHDA, CDR2 SQIVND (reference sequence). V shed 10 bases, J shed 3 bases, and the junction held 8 bases outside the gene matches. The CDR3 is 14 amino acids. The DNA of the CDR3 is TGTGCCACCCGCCGGGACAGGGTTACAGATACGCAGTATTTT. It yields the protein CATRRDRVTDTQYF. The full variable domain, in which reference TRBV19 and TRBJ2-3 provide the parts outside the CDR3, is DGGITQSPKYLFRKEGQNVTLSCEQNLNHDAMYWYRQDPGQGLRLIYYSQIVNDFQKGDIAEGYSVSREKKESFPLTVTSAQKNPTAFYLCATRRDRVTDTQYFGPGTRLTVL.

This chain connects TRBV5-6 to TRBJ2-3, with 8 positions matching TRBD2. V gave up 3 bases and J gave up 2 bases; unmatched junction bases: 5. CDR1 is SGHDT, CDR2 YYEEEE, per germline. The CDR3 runs to 15 residues. The CDR3 reads CASSSSSGSTDTQYF. The CDR3, as DNA: TGTGCCAGCAGCTCATCTAGCGGGTCCACAGATACGCAGTATTTT. Using reference TRBV5-6 and TRBJ2-3 for the parts outside the CDR3, the full variable domain is DAGVTQSPTHLIKTRGQQVTLRCSPKSGHDTVSWYQQALGQGPQFIFQYYEEEERQRGNFPDRFSGHQFPNYSSELNVNALLLGDSALYLCASSSSSGSTDTQYFGPGTRLTVL.

In this sample, this clone turned up a few times. This chain links TRBV5-1 with TRBJ2-6, with 10 positions matching TRBD1. The CDR3 has 18 amino acids. V dropped 2 bases and J dropped 3; count of bases not matched to a gene: 8. CDR1 is SGHRS and CDR2 is YFSETQ in the germline V gene. The CDR3 loop is CASSLMGQGPYGANVLTF. In DNA, the CDR3 is TGCGCCAGCAGCTTAATGGGACAGGGGCCTTATGGGGCCAACGTCCTGACTTTC.

This clone has only a few counts. The rearrangement joins TRBV19 to TRBJ1-6; no clear D. The CDR3 spans 14 residues. V was pared by 5 bases and J by 5 bases, with 10 bases between. Germline CDR1 reads LNHDA; CDR2 reads SQIVND (reference sequence). CDR3 protein: CASSGLFNNSPLHF. The DNA of the CDR3 is TGTGCCAGTAGTGGCCTCTTTAATAATTCACCCCTCCACTTT.

This clone has just a few counts. V gene TRBV19 combines with J gene TRBJ2-2; 7 bases agree with TRBD1. The germline V gene has CDR1 LNHDA and CDR2 SQIVND (reference sequence). Trimming took 5 bases from V and 3 from J; bases not matched to a gene: 6. The CDR3 totals 15 residues. The CDR3 loop is CASSSQGKYTGELFF. DNA for the CDR3: TGTGCCAGTAGTTCACAGGGGAAGTACACCGGGGAGCTGTTTTTT.

On this clone itself: One end of the junction is discordant with germline, which a read error may explain. J is TRBJ1-2 and V is TRBV27; maybe TRBD1 (6 bases). The CDR3 runs to 11 residues. Per the germline V gene, CDR1 is MNHEY and CDR2 is SMNVEV (reference sequence). As DNA, the CDR3 is TGTGCCAGCTCGCTTGGGTGGACAGTCTTCTTC. Translating it yields CASSLGWTVFF.

This chain links TRBV27 with TRBJ1-2, with 9 bases identical to TRBD1. Germline V lookup: CDR1 MNHEY, CDR2 SMNVEV (reference sequence). Trimming took 6 bases from V and 6 from J; bases not matched to a gene: 11. This CDR3 is 15 amino acids long. The CDR3 nucleotides are TGTGCCAGCAGCCCCGGACAGGGGAAAAATCATGGCTACACCTTC. As protein: CASSPGQGKNHGYTF.

V usage is TRBV20-1 and J usage is TRBJ2-3; D gene uncertain. CDR1 and CDR2 (germline): DFQATT, SNEGSKA (reference sequence). The V end was cut by 3 bases, the J end by 6 bases, with 13 bases between. CDR3 length: 13 amino acids. The CDR3 bases are TGCAGTGCTAGTTGGCTCGATGGGGATACGCAGTATTTT. This codes for CSASWLDGDTQYF.

The gene calls are TRBV12-3 or TRBV12-4 and TRBJ1-2; D unclear. This CDR3 has 12 residues. The germline V and J ends were trimmed by 5 bases and 2 bases, with 6 bases remaining between them. The CDR3 protein is CASSTWNYGYTF. CDR3 DNA: TGTGCCAGCAGTACCTGGAACTATGGCTACACCTTC.

This clone came up once. This chain joins TRBV28 and TRBJ1-5; D perhaps matches TRBD1 (6 bases). Trimming cost V 4 bases and J 4 bases, with 17 bases left between them. The germline CDR1 and CDR2 sequences are MDHEN and SYDVKM. The CDR3 extends over 16 amino acids. This CDR3 reads CASSSILKGGNQPQHF. DNA for the CDR3: TGTGCCAGCAGTTCGATTCTGAAGGGGGGTAATCAGCCCCAGCATTTT.

The chain has TRBV9 and TRBJ2-5; D is unclear. This CDR3 region has 14 residues. V lost 0 bases and J lost 7, with 13 bases in between. CDR1 is SGDLS, CDR2 YYNGEE, per germline. The CDR3 sequence: CASSVGQAPGTQYF. In nucleotides, the CDR3 is TGTGCCAGCAGCGTAGGCCAGGCCCCAGGGACCCAGTACTTC.

The chain joins TRBV5-1 to TRBJ2-1, with 8 bases identical to TRBD2. V dropped 5 bases and J dropped 4; count of bases not matched to a gene: 5. Per the germline V gene, CDR1 is SGHRS and CDR2 is YFSETQ. The CDR3 is made up of 14 amino acids. The CDR3 DNA reads TGCGCCAGCAGTCAGAGCGGGAGTTACAATGAGCAGTTCTTC. Its translation: CASSQSGSYNEQFF.

The chain joins TRBV7-6 to TRBJ2-2; D remains ambiguous. The CDR3 consists of 16 residues. The ends were cut back, 0 bases at V and 0 bases at J, with 8 bases in the middle. The germline V gene encodes CDR1 SGHVS and CDR2 FNYEAQ. CDR3 amino acids: CASSLAQFSNTGELFF. CDR3 nucleotides: TGTGCCAGCAGCTTAGCCCAGTTCTCGAACACCGGGGAGCTGTTTTTT.

This chain links TRBV6-1 with TRBJ2-7; weak D call: TRBD2 (6 bases). The CDR3 runs 12 residues. Deletions cut 2 bases from V and 4 bases from J, with 6 bases between. In germline, CDR1 is MNHNS, CDR2 SASEGT. The CDR3 here is CASSERGYEQYF. The CDR3 DNA reads as TGTGCCAGCAGTGAACGGGGGTACGAGCAGTACTTC.

The gene calls are TRBV9 and TRBJ2-3; maybe TRBD1 (5 bases). The CDR3 runs 14 residues. V lost 0 bases, J lost 5 bases, and 10 bases lay in between. Germline CDR1 SGDLS, CDR2 YYNGEE. CDR3 sequence reads: CASSVVGREDTQYF. CDR3 nucleotides: TGTGCCAGCAGCGTAGTGGGCAGGGAAGATACGCAGTATTTT. The variable domain in full, with the rest retrieved from reference TRBV9 and TRBJ2-3, is DSGVTQTPKHLITATGQRVTLRCSPRSGDLSVYWYQQSLDQGLQFLIQYYNGEERAKGNILERFSAQQFPDLHSELNLSSLELGDSALYFCASSVVGREDTQYFGPGTRLTVL.

This clone was counted between two and nine times. The chain couples TRBV18 to TRBJ1-2; a possible D gene is TRBD1 (6 bases). The CDR3 contains 14 residues. Germline assignment: CDR1 KGHSH and CDR2 LQKENI. V gave up 2 bases and J gave up 1 base, with 8 bases separating them. The CDR3 spells CASSPGRGNYGYTF. The CDR3 region has the DNA TGTGCCAGCTCACCAGGCAGGGGTAACTATGGCTACACCTTC.

The rearrangement joins TRBV7-2 to TRBJ1-6; no clear D. CDR3 size: 14 residues. Per germline, CDR1 SGHTA and CDR2 FQGNSA. Trimming left V 3 bases short and J 8 bases short, with 11 bases between. The CDR3 sequence is CASSLAGDDSPLHF. The CDR3 nucleotides are TGTGCCAGCAGCTTGGCCGGGGATGATTCACCCCTCCACTTT.

The V gene is TRBV29-1, the J gene TRBJ1-1; D remains unclear. Germline V lookup: CDR1 SQVTM, CDR2 ANQGSEA. V shed 8 bases and J shed 2 bases, with 15 bases lying between them. This CDR3 is built from 13 residues. The CDR3 is CSILGRYNTEAFF. The CDR3 bases are TGCAGCATATTAGGTCGTTACAACACTGAAGCTTTCTTT.

The V call is TRBV18, the J call TRBJ1-5; maybe TRBD1 (6 bases). Germline V gene sequence: CDR1 KGHSH, CDR2 LQKENI. Between the trimmed V and J ends, which lost 4 bases and 7 bases, there was a span of 14 bases. The CDR3 is made up of 14 amino acids. Written as DNA, the CDR3 is TGTGCCAGCTCACAACAGGGAGCCAGGCAGCCCCAGCATTTT. Amino acid sequence: CASSQQGARQPQHF.